Following are 22 T cell receptor beta chains from one sample sequenced in a study of T cell repertoires in cytomegalovirus infection. Their antigens remain unidentified. TCRdb re-analysed the reads in MiXCR, keeping a single row per CDR3 protein. The table has about 900,000 distinct CDR3 sequences, about a third seen once; the top ten hold roughly 13%. The sequencing here drew on cultured CD8+ T cells from PBMCs, taken from culture after CMV antigen stimulation. The receptors derive from a human donor in good health (CMV status not recorded). Some clones in this sample may be carry-over from other donors' samples.

The gene calls are TRBV14 and TRBJ2-1; D is uncertain. V was clipped by 4 bases and J by 4 bases, with 8 bases between them. Germline V lookup: CDR1 SGHDN, CDR2 FVKESK. The CDR3 contains 13 residues. CDR3 DNA sequence: TGTGCCAGCAGCCCTGCCCGATACAATGAGCAGTTCTTC. Translating gives CASSPARYNEQFF.

Of note for this clonotype: Just one base apart from a much larger clone, this may be a read error. This chain joins TRBV7-6 and TRBJ2-5; D gene ambiguous. V dropped 1 base and J dropped 1 base, with 10 bases sitting between them. CDR1 SGHVS and CDR2 FNYEAQ come from the germline V gene. This CDR3 region has 15 residues. The CDR3 is CASSLVLFSQETQYF. The CDR3 DNA is TGTGCCAGCAGCTTAGTGCTATTTAGCCAAGAGACCCAGTACTTC.

The rearrangement links TRBV10-3 to TRBJ2-7; maybe TRBD2 (6 bases). Trimming removed 4 bases from V and 4 bases from J, with 17 bases in between. Germline V lookup: CDR1 ENHRY, CDR2 SYGVKD. The CDR3 runs to 15 residues. This CDR3 reads CAISAGRLKSYEQYV. The CDR3 bases are TGTGCCATCAGTGCTGGGAGGCTTAAGTCGTACGAGCAGTACGTC.

This clonotype was observed a handful of times. The rearrangement links TRBV3-1 to TRBJ2-7, with D tentatively TRBD1 (6 bases). This CDR3 has 15 amino acids. The V gene lost 2 bases and the J gene lost 2 bases, with 13 bases spanning the gap. From germline, CDR1 is LGHDT and CDR2 YNNKEL (reference sequence). CDR3: CASSQSAGATYEQYF. The CDR3 DNA follows: TGTGCCAGCAGCCAATCAGCAGGGGCAACCTACGAGCAGTACTTC.

This clonotype was detected many times. CDR3 in DNA: TGTGCCAGCCTCCGTCGACAAGCCACCGAGTACGATGAGCAGTTCTTC. Its translation is CASLRRQATEYDEQFF. This chain joins TRBV7-9 and TRBJ2-1; D is undetermined. This CDR3 has 16 amino acids. V gave up 8 bases and J gave up 8 bases, with 25 bases separating them. Per germline, CDR1 SEHNR and CDR2 FQNEAQ (reference sequence).

This clonotype came up a few times. The gene calls are TRBV10-3 and TRBJ2-1, with TRBD1 identical over 7 bases. CDR3 length: 15 residues. CDR1 is ENHRY, CDR2 SYGVKD, per germline. Trimming cost V 5 bases and J 0 bases; bases outside gene matches: 4. CDR3 in DNA: TGTGCCATCAGTCCGACAGGGAGCTCCTACAATGAGCAGTTCTTC. Its translation: CAISPTGSSYNEQFF.

The table lists this clonotype with a count of one. This chain uses TRBV27 with TRBJ1-4, with a possible D match to TRBD1 (5 bases). The germline V and J ends were trimmed by 5 bases and 3 bases, with 13 bases remaining between them. In germline, CDR1 is MNHEY, CDR2 SMNVEV (reference sequence). The CDR3 extends over 15 amino acids. Written as DNA, the CDR3 is TGTGCCAGCAGTCCCCGGGGCAGGGCTAATGAAAAACTGTTTTTT. It encodes CASSPRGRANEKLFF.

The rearrangement joins TRBV27 to TRBJ2-2; TRBD1 or TRBD2 may be the D gene (5 bases each). Trimming stripped 0 bases from V and 5 bases from J, with 10 bases between. The CDR3 sequence is 15 residues long. Germline CDR1 and CDR2: MNHEY and SMNVEV (reference sequence). CDR3 in DNA: TGTGCCAGCAGTTTATCTGTGTGGGGGACCGGGGAGCTGTTTTTT. Translating gives CASSLSVWGTGELFF.

This chain uses TRBV19 with TRBJ2-5; 12 nucleotides agree with TRBD2. Germline assignment: CDR1 LNHDA and CDR2 SQIVND (reference sequence). The V segment lost 6 bases and the J segment 3 bases; nucleotides outside the gene matches: 8. This CDR3 is built from 16 residues. The CDR3 nucleotides are TGTGCCAGTAGCACTAGCGGGGGGAAAACCGAAGAGACCCAGTACTTC. Protein product: CASSTSGGKTEETQYF.

V is TRBV19 and J is TRBJ1-1; 7 bases are a match to TRBD1. Germline V lookup: CDR1 LNHDA, CDR2 SQIVND (reference sequence). There are 14 residues in the CDR3. V shed 6 bases and J 3 bases; nucleotides not matched to a gene: 7. CDR3 nucleotide sequence: TGTGCCAGTAGAAAGGGGGCTATGGACACTGAAGCTTTCTTT. This gives the protein CASRKGAMDTEAFF.

This clonotype has just a few counts. The rearrangement joins TRBV19 to TRBJ1-5; no definite D call. Germline loops: CDR1 LNHDA, CDR2 SQIVND (reference sequence). The CDR3 is made up of 15 amino acids. The V gene lost 7 bases and the J gene lost 2 bases, with 15 bases spanning the gap. The DNA for the CDR3 is TGTGCCAGTACCCCAGCAGAGCGGGGCAATCAGCCCCAGCATTTT. This sequence encodes CASTPAERGNQPQHF.

This clonotype turned up a few times. The chain recombines TRBV6-5 with TRBJ2-1; TRBD2 matches 7 bases. Germline V lookup: CDR1 MNHEY, CDR2 SVGAGI. The CDR3 covers 16 residues. Losses at the gene ends were 0 bases for V and 1 base for J; bases not matched to a gene: 3. CDR3 nucleotide sequence: TGTGCCAGCAGTTACTCGGGGGGAGGGTCCTACAATGAGCAGTTCTTC. As protein: CASSYSGGGSYNEQFF.

The table lists this clonotype with a few counts. This chain uses TRBV6-2 or TRBV6-3 with TRBJ1-1; D unclear. Germline V gives CDR1 MNHEY, CDR2 SVGEGT. The ends were cut back, 0 bases at V and 5 bases at J, with 16 bases in the middle. CDR3 length equals 16 residues. The CDR3 here is CASSYSEKGWKTEAFF. CDR3 in DNA: TGTGCCAGCAGTTACTCTGAAAAGGGATGGAAAACTGAAGCTTTCTTT.

This clonotype was counted a single time. With a much larger clone just one base away, this may be a read error. V gene TRBV7-6 combines with J gene TRBJ2-5, with 8 bases fitting TRBD2. The CDR3 sequence is 17 residues long. J lost 2 bases, V lost 10 bases, and 18 bases had no gene match. Germline values: CDR1 SGHVS, CDR2 FNYEAQ. CDR3 DNA: TGTGCCAACCAACCCGATGGGACTAGGGCTTTACAAGAGACCCAGTACTTC. Protein product: CANQPDGTRALQETQYF.

The sample holds a few counts of this clonotype. This sequence joins TRBV7-8 and TRBJ1-1, with D unclear. The CDR3 contains 16 residues. V was pared by 3 bases and J by 0 bases, with 14 bases between. Germline V CDR1 and CDR2: SGHVS, FQNEAQ. The CDR3 nucleotides are TGTGCCAGCAGCTTGGGGATGGTGGTTGTGAACACTGAAGCTTTCTTT. Translating gives CASSLGMVVVNTEAFF. Based on the CDR3 plus reference TRBV7-8 and TRBJ1-1, the full variable domain is GAGVSQSPRYKVAKRGQDVALRCDPISGHVSLFWYQQALGQGPEFLTYFQNEAQLDKSGLPSDRFFAERPEGSVSTLKIQRTQQEDSAVYLCASSLGMVVVNTEAFFGQGTRLTVV.

V and J are TRBV6-1 and TRBJ2-5, with 8 bases aligning to TRBD2. Germline V CDR1 and CDR2: MNHNS, SASEGT. This CDR3 comprises 16 residues. V shed 0 bases, J shed 1 base, and the junction held 4 bases outside the gene matches. Written as DNA, the CDR3 is TGTGCCAGCAGTGAAGCGCGGGGGGTACCCCAAGAGACCCAGTACTTC. Protein product: CASSEARGVPQETQYF.

This clonotype was detected ten times or more. For the CDR3, the DNA is TGTGCCAGCAGTCAAACAGGACCACGCTATGGCTACACCTTC. Translated: CASSQTGPRYGYTF. V and J are TRBV12-3 or TRBV12-4 and TRBJ1-2, with a weak D call TRBD1 (5 bases). The CDR3 is made up of 14 amino acids. V shed 5 bases and J shed 4 bases, with 14 bases lying between them.

J is TRBJ2-1 and V is TRBV11-3; a possible D gene is TRBD2 (5 bases). The V end lost 4 bases, the J end lost 9 bases, and 16 bases lay between the germline ends. This CDR3 region has 14 residues. From germline, CDR1 is SGHNT and CDR2 YENEEA. CDR3 sequence (DNA): TGTGCCAGCAGCTCTGGAGCGTTACGGGGTGAGCAGTTCTTC. It is translated as CASSSGALRGEQFF.

This clonotype was observed a handful of times. The chain joins TRBV6-4 to TRBJ2-2, with no clear D. This CDR3 spans 13 amino acids. With 3 bases removed from V and 4 bases from J, the gap between germline ends came to 6 bases. CDR1 and CDR2 (germline): MRHNA, SNTAGT. The CDR3 nucleotides are TGTGCCAGCAGTGAAGGTTCCACCGGGGAGCTGTTTTTT. Its translation is CASSEGSTGELFF.

The chain employs TRBV2 and TRBJ2-1, with 8 bases identical to TRBD2. CDR3 size: 16 residues. The germline V gene has CDR1 SNHLY and CDR2 FYNNEI. The junction had 3 bases not matched to a gene; V was cut back by 2 bases and J by 0 bases. The CDR3 region is CASSEYRGGSYNEQFF. DNA for the CDR3: TGTGCCAGCAGTGAATACCGGGGGGGCTCCTACAATGAGCAGTTCTTC.

This clonotype was recorded at least ten times. V gene TRBV7-2 combines with J gene TRBJ1-5; the D is unclear. Germline V gene lookup returns CDR1 SGHTA and CDR2 FQGNSA. The ends were cut back, 4 bases at V and 4 bases at J, with 11 bases in the middle. This CDR3 is 14 amino acids long. The CDR3 DNA reads TGTGCCAGCAGCTCAACGGGATTTAATCAGCCCCAGCATTTT. This encodes CASSSTGFNQPQHF.

This clonotype has more than one count but fewer than ten. The CDR3 bases are TGTGCCACCAGCAGAGATAGGGCCAGCACCTCCGAGCAGTACGTC. Its translation is CATSRDRASTSEQYV. V usage is TRBV15 and J usage is TRBJ2-7; D unclear. Germline values: CDR1 LNHNV, CDR2 YYDKDF (reference sequence). V dropped 0 bases and J dropped 6 bases, with 15 bases sitting between them. The CDR3 length is 15 residues.